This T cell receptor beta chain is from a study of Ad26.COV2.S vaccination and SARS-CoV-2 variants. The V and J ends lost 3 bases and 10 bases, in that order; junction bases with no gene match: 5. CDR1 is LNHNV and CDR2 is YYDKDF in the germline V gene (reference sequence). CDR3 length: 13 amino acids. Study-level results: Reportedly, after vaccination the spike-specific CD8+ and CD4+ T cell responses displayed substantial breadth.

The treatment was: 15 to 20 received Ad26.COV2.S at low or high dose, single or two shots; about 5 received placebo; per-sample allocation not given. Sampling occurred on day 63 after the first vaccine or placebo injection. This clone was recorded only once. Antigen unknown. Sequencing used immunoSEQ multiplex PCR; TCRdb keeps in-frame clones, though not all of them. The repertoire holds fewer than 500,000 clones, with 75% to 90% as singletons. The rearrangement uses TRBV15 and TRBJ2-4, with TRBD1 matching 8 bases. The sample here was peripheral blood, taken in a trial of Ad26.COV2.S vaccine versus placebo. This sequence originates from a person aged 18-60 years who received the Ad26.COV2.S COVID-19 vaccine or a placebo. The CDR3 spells CATSSDRGRIQYF. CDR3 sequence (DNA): TGTGCCACCAGCAGCGACAGGGGCCGAATTCAGTACTTC.